This T cell receptor beta chain comes out of a study of shared clonotypes between healthy human individuals (dated by TCRdb to the early 2020s). Concerning the study at large: The cohort comprised a couple of women and a few men aged 18 to 49 years. Libraries were prepared and TCR repertoires were sequenced by different laboratories using diverse techniques, in order to increase sequencing depth and limit assay-specific biases. For each donor, three plates each were used for CD4 naive and CD4 memory, two plates were used for CD8 naive, and one plate was used for CD8 memory. Per donor, leukapheresis produced somewhere between about 0.85 and 8.9 billion PBMCs. To estimate repertoire size and how much clonotypes are shared between individuals, the study performed deep sequencing of blood TCR repertoires from a few healthy adults. Summary of the overall study and its limitations: Pairwise subsampling indicated that sequencing depth was expected to affect the degree of clonotype sharing among donors. Compared with non-shared clonotypes, clonotypes shared by all four sorted-subset donors had higher generation probabilities. Sharing across several donors was observed for roughly 5% of naive CD4, over 3% of naive CD8, 2% to 2.5% of memory CD4, and about 0.39% of memory CD8 clonotypes. Only blood was sampled, and tissue TCR repertoires likely differ from those in blood. The small number of donors limited the genetic and exposure-history diversity represented. Even with the large sequencing depth, rarefaction of the sorted-subset datasets indicated that sequencing was incomplete. Naive subsets generally had larger estimated clonotype richness than memory subsets did.

Donors were healthy HIV-negative adults with no recently reported acute infections or vaccinations. Only Caucasian adults living in Nashville, Tennessee, USA were represented among the donors. CD4+ T cells were enriched through magnetic negative selection, after which naive cells were positively selected on CD45RA and the remaining negative fraction served as the memory subset. Blood was collected by leukapheresis, and PBMCs were isolated by Ficoll-Histopaque density gradient centrifugation and then cryopreserved in liquid nitrogen vapor phase. Analytical flow cytometry was used to check the purity and quantity of each magnetically sorted T cell population. Genomic DNA was isolated from every sorted fraction and measured by UV absorbance on a Nanodrop 2000c. Using the deep immunoSEQ assay, TCR CDR3 regions were amplified from genomic DNA by multiplex PCR. Extracted genomic DNA from each cell subset was distributed evenly across all wells of several immunoSEQ 96-well plates, and each plate was treated as a replicate. Each replicate PCR for sorted subsets received about 180 ng genomic DNA, equal to about 30,000 T cell genomes. Purified libraries were measured with a Qubit 3.0 fluorometer, size-checked on a Bioanalyzer 2100, and measured again with the KAPA Library Quantification kit. Each immunoSEQ 96-well plate was sequenced on its own single-read 150-cycle Illumina NextSeq 550 flow cell. Concerning the study's data processing: Because the immunoSEQ output included only junctional sequences and no quality scores, the filtering could not be the same as the filtering used for full-length reads. To assign V/J genes and CDR3, sequences were annotated against IMGT germline references using PyIR, a Python wrapper for IgBLAST v1.9. Any read was removed if the V/J assignment was weak (E-value above 1e-6), the CDR3 was missing, or the read contained stop codons, out-of-frame junctions, or ambiguous translated residues. V3J clonotypes were defined by identical inferred V gene, J gene, and CDR3 amino acid sequence. Percentage overlap between repertoires was calculated by dividing the number of shared unique clonotypes by the size of the smaller repertoire. Repertoire richness was assessed with RTK rarefaction, the Chao1 estimator, and Recon v2.1 estimates of unobserved clonotypes. Generation probabilities were computed with OLGA for all TCRbeta clonotypes obtained by the gDNA method from several donors. TCRdb stores this immuneACCESS table with in-frame sequences only. Part of the clones is absent; in the studies checked, under half of the shortfall reflects unresolved V genes, and no reason is known for the rest. Clone size and V and J calls were adopted from that table, with D and trimming inferred from the DNA. The table for this sample lists some 2,100,000 clones; nearly 97% of them were counted only once. The ten largest make up approximately 0.13% of the sample.

This clone was seen just once. The clone's antigen remains unknown. No much larger clonotype is one base removed from it; base qualities were not supplied. This sequence was found in a young man in good health. Material: naive CD4+ T cells sorted from blood. Reading the label with the study, this specimen's cell subset or site is: CD45RA+ positively selected.

The bases are TGTGCCAGCAGCTTGGGACTAGCGGGAGTAATGACCTACAATGAGCAGTTCTTC. Its protein reads: CASSLGLAGVMTYNEQFF. The chain is encoded by TRBV5-6 joined to TRBJ2-1, with 12 bases aligning to TRBD2. At the junction V is shortened by 0 bases and J by 2 bases; bases outside the gene matches: 6. From a lookup of the germline V gene, CDR1 and CDR2 are SGHDT and YYEEEE. The CDR3 measures 18 amino acids from cysteine to phenylalanine. Only CDR3 DNA remains: 54 bases, in frame from the first base.